The clone carrying this T cell receptor beta chain showed up just once. Its antigen is not identified. This table comes from immunoSEQ multiplex PCR, and its TCRdb copy is limited to in-frame clones, with some not included. Altogether over 80,000 clones are present, roughly 83% being singletons, with the ten largest covering 0.75% to 1%. This entry is derived from a study of OX40 agonist ivuxolimab in advanced cancers. The wider study: Patients assigned to dose escalation were diagnosed with hepatocellular carcinoma, melanoma, renal cell or head and neck cancer. About 42% of patients had received prior checkpoint inhibitor therapy. Two patients with cutaneous melanoma and one with hepatocellular carcinoma, three in total, showed partial responses.

Findings and limits, study-wide: The study observed clonal expansion of CD4+ and CD8+ blood T cells by week 6 at 0.1 to 3.0 mg/kg.

Trimming stripped 3 bases from V and 5 bases from J, with 17 bases between. Per the germline V gene, CDR1 is KGHSH and CDR2 is LQKENI. The CDR3 contains 15 residues. The sequencing used CD4+ or CD8+ T cells sorted from blood, collected in a trial of the OX40 agonist ivuxolimab. The rearrangement links TRBV18 to TRBJ2-7; D is unclear. This clonotype originated in an adult with an advanced solid tumor such as melanoma, head and neck, liver or kidney cancer. The CDR3 here is CASSPVGSGLNEQYF. CDR3 in DNA: TGTGCCAGCTCACCTGTAGGGTCTGGTTTAAACGAGCAGTACTTC. Variable domain in full (rest from reference TRBV18 and TRBJ2-7): NAGVMQNPRHLVRRRGQEARLRCSPMKGHSHVYWYRQLPEEGLKFMVYLQKENIIDESGMPKERFSAEFPKEGPSILRIQQVVRGDSAAYFCASSPVGSGLNEQYFGPGTRLTVT.